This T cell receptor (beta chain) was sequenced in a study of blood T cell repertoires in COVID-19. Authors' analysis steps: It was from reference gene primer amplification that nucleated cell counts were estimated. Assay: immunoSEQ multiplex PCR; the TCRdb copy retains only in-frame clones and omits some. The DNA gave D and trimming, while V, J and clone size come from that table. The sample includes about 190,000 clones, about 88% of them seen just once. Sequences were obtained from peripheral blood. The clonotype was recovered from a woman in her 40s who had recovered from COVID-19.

CDR3 protein: CASSSGQEIYGYTF. CDR3 bases: TGTGCCAGCAGCTCGGGACAGGAGATATATGGCTACACCTTC. V gene TRBV5-4 combines with J gene TRBJ1-2; 8 positions agree with TRBD1. The CDR3 loop spans 14 amino acids. Trimming at V came to 3 bases and at J to 5 bases, leaving 6 bases not matched to a gene. Germline V gives CDR1 SGHNT, CDR2 YYREEE (reference sequence).